This record looks at one T cell receptor (beta chain) sequence and its context. No cognate antigen has been identified for it. No quality values exist for individual bases; no much larger clone is one base distant. The sample is drawn from a study of blood T cell repertoires in COVID-19 (dated by TCRdb to about 2020). Study-level background: The collaborator samples originated in the United States, Italy and Spain and spanned the acute and convalescent phases of COVID-19. The prospective study material was composed of cDNA or gDNA derived from T cells, B-cell-depleted T cells, or PBMCs. Subjects who had been exposed to COVID-19, were actively infected with it, or had recovered from it provided the deeply sampled blood TCRbeta repertoires that made up the dataset. A freely available public database, intended as a resource for researchers studying the immune response to SARS-CoV-2, is where the repertoires were released. Samples were obtained from the ongoing ImmuneRACE study (first 160 participants) and from over a thousand subjects provided by 6 global collaborators. A de-identified subject ID, COVID-19 status, age in years and sex were almost always included in the sample metadata. Where available, HLA class I and class II types were taken from metadata supplied by the sample provider and were not determined by assay-based typing. Results the study describes overall, beyond this receptor: How much clinical and demographic metadata was included differed by source and by participant, and the metadata was provided uncurated.

TCRbeta CDR3 regions were amplified from genomic DNA using the immunoSEQ Assay, a bias-controlled multiplex PCR. The authors processed their data as follows. Within the assay, amplification of reference gene primers was used to estimate how many nucleated cells each sample contained. To quantify the absolute abundance of each unique TCRbeta CDR3 rearrangement, sequence reads were collapsed and filtered. For each sample, productive Simpson clonality was calculated as the square root of Simpson's diversity index over productive rearrangements. Held by TCRdb, this immuneACCESS table contains in-frame sequences only and omits some clones. Under half of the omission traces to an unresolved V gene where checked; the cause of the rest is unknown. V and J calls and clone size come straight from that table; D and trimming were deduced from the DNA. This sample is represented by approximately 260,000 clones; approximately 83% of them were singletons. Approximately 10% of the sample is in the top ten clones.

Whole blood was collected in K2EDTA tubes by collaborating institutions according to the institutions' own protocols. For TCRbeta analysis, collaborators shipped samples in one of three forms: frozen whole blood, isolated PBMCs, or DNA extracted from either of those sample types. At the junction V is shortened by 3 bases and J by 0 bases; bases outside the gene matches: 7. As encoded in the germline V gene, CDR1 is KGHDR while CDR2 is SFDVKD. The CDR3 covers 17 residues, taking in both the cysteine and the phenylalanine. Solely the CDR3 DNA is kept, with 51 bases framed from the first base. The chain uses TRBV24-1 and TRBJ1-5; 7 bases in the middle match TRBD1. What was sequenced was peripheral blood. This TCR was sampled from a woman in her 70s with acute or convalescent COVID-19. CDR3 reads: CATSDQQGQTSNQPQHF. The DNA is TGTGCCACCAGTGATCAACAGGGGCAGACTAGCAATCAGCCCCAGCATTTT.